This note documents a single TCR beta chain sequence. The data were taken from a study of T cell repertoires in cytomegalovirus infection. For the study at large: From public TCR beta signatures came an indication of both CMV infection and matching HLA type.

TCRdb redid the calling of the reads with MiXCR, one entry per CDR3 protein. This table has about 100,000 distinct CDR3 sequences, 20% to 25% appearing once. This receptor was identified in a human donor in good health (CMV status not recorded). Some clones in this sample may be carry-over from other donors' samples. The material sequenced was CD8+ T cells from PBMCs.

The CDR3 nucleotides are TGCAGTGCTCCGAGGGGTCCGGGAAGCACTGAAGCTTTCTTT. Its translation is CSAPRGPGSTEAFF. The chain recombines TRBV20-1 with TRBJ1-1, with TRBD1 as a possible D gene (5 bases). Germline CDR1 DFQATT, CDR2 SNEGSKA (reference sequence). The CDR3 sequence is 14 residues long. V dropped 5 bases and J dropped 4 bases, with 17 bases sitting between them.